Below are 7 T cell receptor beta chains sequenced from a single sample in a study of blood T cell repertoires in COVID-19. The repertoire was sequenced with immunoSEQ multiplex PCR; TCRdb's copy has only in-frame clones and lacks some. Of some 130,000 clones listed, around nine tenths are singletons. Sequenced: peripheral blood. These TCRs come from a woman in her seventies with COVID-19, enrolled during active disease.

The rearrangement uses TRBV5-1 and TRBJ2-7; D is perhaps TRBD1 (6 bases). Trimming removed 0 bases at V and 6 bases at J, with 13 bases between. CDR3 size: 14 residues. CDR1 is SGHRS, CDR2 YFSETQ, per germline. The chain's CDR3 is CASSLARGGSEQYF. The CDR3 DNA reads TGCGCCAGCAGCTTGGCCAGGGGTGGTAGCGAGCAGTACTTC. Drawing the rest from reference TRBV5-1 and TRBJ2-7, the complete variable domain is KAGVTQTPRYLIKTRGQQVTLSCSPISGHRSVSWYQQTPGQGLQFLFEYFSETQRNKGNFPGRFSGRQFSNSRSEMNVSTLELGDSALYLCASSLARGGSEQYFGPGTRLTVT.

The chain recombines TRBV28 with TRBJ1-3; D not resolved. Looked up from germline, CDR1 is MDHEN and CDR2 is SYDVKM. The CDR3 runs to 15 residues. V was shortened by 7 bases and J by 0 bases, with 13 bases between the two germline ends. In DNA form, the CDR3 reads TGTGCCAGCATCCTATCAACCTCCTCTGGAAACACCATATATTTT. It encodes CASILSTSSGNTIYF.

Only a few counts were recorded for this clone. The chain recombines TRBV11-1 with TRBJ1-1; D gene ambiguous. Trimming took off 3 bases at V and 4 bases at J, with 9 bases between the two ends. The germline gives CDR1 SGHAT, CDR2 FQDESV (reference sequence). This CDR3 comprises 13 residues. CDR3 residues: CASSFGRITEAFF. The DNA for the CDR3 is TGTGCCAGCAGCTTCGGGAGGATCACTGAAGCTTTCTTT.

This clone was detected once. This CDR3 reads CASSRGGGAEGYEQYF. CDR3 DNA: TGCGCCAGCAGCCGCGGCGGGGGGGCCGAAGGTTACGAGCAGTACTTC. The rearrangement joins TRBV5-1 to TRBJ2-7, with 9 bases aligning to TRBD2. The CDR3 length is 16 residues. Germline CDR1 and CDR2: SGHRS and YFSETQ. The V and J ends lost 4 bases and 4 bases, in that order; junction bases with no gene match: 12.

The chain recombines TRBV5-1 with TRBJ2-5; possible D gene TRBD1, 6 bases. In germline, CDR1 is SGHRS, CDR2 YFSETQ. Trimming stripped 4 bases from V and 2 bases from J, with 15 bases between. This CDR3 comprises 15 residues. CDR3 loop: CASSPDRIQQETQYF. The CDR3 bases are TGCGCCAGCAGCCCCGACAGGATTCAGCAAGAGACCCAGTACTTC.

The chain recombines TRBV5-1 with TRBJ2-7, with D possibly being TRBD1 (6 bases). Germline V gene lookup returns CDR1 SGHRS and CDR2 YFSETQ. Trimming took off 2 bases at V and 0 bases at J, with 12 bases between the two ends. There are 15 residues in the CDR3. This CDR3 is CASSLGTTSSYEQYF. The CDR3 region has the DNA TGCGCCAGCAGCTTAGGGACAACTAGCTCCTACGAGCAGTACTTC.

The chain employs TRBV2 and TRBJ1-2; D unclear. CDR1 and CDR2 from the germline V gene are SNHLY and FYNNEI. CDR3 length: 13 residues. V gave up 8 bases and J gave up 2 bases, with 12 bases separating them. The CDR3 region is CASLITSNYGYTF. CDR3 nucleotide sequence: TGTGCCAGCCTTATCACTTCGAACTATGGCTACACCTTC.